The clone carrying this T cell receptor (beta chain) was observed once. The source of the sample is a study of blood T cell repertoires in COVID-19. Study-level information: Donors in the United States, Italy and Spain gave samples during acute or convalescent COVID-19. PBMCs, B-cell-depleted T cells, or T cells provided the cDNA or gDNA that made up the material.

Authors' methods: Estimates of nucleated cell counts were drawn from the amplification of reference gene primers. This table comes from immunoSEQ multiplex PCR, and its TCRdb copy is limited to in-frame clones, with some not included. V, J and clone size reflect that table, while D and trimming were determined from the DNA. Here the sample spans tens of thousands of clones, around 76% being singletons. Input material: peripheral blood. This receptor was identified in a woman of 80 years or more with active or convalescent COVID-19.

DNA of the CDR3: TGTGCCAGCAGCTTAGACGGGACAGTCCCCACCTTC. Its translation is CASSLDGTVPTF. V is TRBV7-2 and J is TRBJ1-2; 7 bases agree with TRBD1. Trimming at V came to 1 base and at J to 13 bases, leaving 6 bases not matched to a gene. The CDR3 has 12 residues. Germline V gene sequence: CDR1 SGHTA, CDR2 FQGNSA.